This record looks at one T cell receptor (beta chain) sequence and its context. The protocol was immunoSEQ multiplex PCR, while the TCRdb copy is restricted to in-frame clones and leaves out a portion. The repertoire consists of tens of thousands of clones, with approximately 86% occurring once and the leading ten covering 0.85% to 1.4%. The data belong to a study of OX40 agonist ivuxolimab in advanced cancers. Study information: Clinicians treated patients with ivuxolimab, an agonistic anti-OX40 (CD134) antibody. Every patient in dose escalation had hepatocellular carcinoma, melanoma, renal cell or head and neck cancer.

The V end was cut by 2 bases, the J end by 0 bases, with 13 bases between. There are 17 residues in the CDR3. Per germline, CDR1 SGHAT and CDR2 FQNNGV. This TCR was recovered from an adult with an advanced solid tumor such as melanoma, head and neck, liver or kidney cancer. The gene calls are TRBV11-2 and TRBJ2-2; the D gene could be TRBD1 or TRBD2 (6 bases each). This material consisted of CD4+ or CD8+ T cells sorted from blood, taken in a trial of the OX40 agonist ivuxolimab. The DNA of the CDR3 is TGTGCCAGCAGCTTAAGGGGGGCAGGTGCGAACACCGGGGAGCTGTTTTTT. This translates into CASSLRGAGANTGELFF.